This T cell receptor beta chain emerged from a study of blood T cell repertoires in COVID-19. The J segment lost 2 bases and the V segment lost 3 bases, leaving 1 base of the junction unmatched. The CDR3 contains 16 residues. Looked up from germline, CDR1 is SGHNT and CDR2 is YYREEE (reference sequence). Profiling relied on immunoSEQ multiplex PCR, and the TCRdb table lists in-frame clones only, not all of them. Found here are about 140,000 clones, roughly 79% of them singletons; the top ten hold around 8.8%. The origin of this receptor is a human donor in a cohort sampled during active COVID-19. The sample was peripheral blood. The chain combines TRBV5-4 with TRBJ2-2; 13 bases are a match to TRBD2. The CDR3 spells CASSWGLAGNTGELFF. Here the CDR3 DNA reads TGTGCCAGCAGCTGGGGACTAGCGGGAAACACCGGGGAGCTGTTTTTT.